Following are 28 T cell receptor beta chains from one sample sequenced in a study of STAT5B mutations in CD4+ large granular lymphocyte leukemia. Profiling relied on immunoSEQ multiplex PCR, and the TCRdb table lists in-frame clones only, not all of them. The sample lists roughly 26,000 clones, around 81% occurring once. The sample comprised CD4+ T cells from blood buffy coats. These receptors all come from a human donor in good health.

The rearrangement links TRBV6-5 to TRBJ2-2; D is unresolved. V was shortened by 2 bases and J by 6 bases, with 4 bases between the two germline ends. Germline V gene lookup returns CDR1 MNHEY and CDR2 SVGAGI. This CDR3 has 12 residues. This CDR3 reads CASSYRPGELFF. Here the CDR3 DNA reads TGTGCCAGCAGTTACAGGCCCGGGGAGCTGTTTTTT.

The CDR3 nucleotides read TGTGCCAGTAGTATCGGTCGGACTAGCACAGATACGCAGTATTTT. Translating gives CASSIGRTSTDTQYF. The chain couples TRBV19 to TRBJ2-3; weak D call: TRBD2 (5 bases). Germline lookup yields CDR1 LNHDA and CDR2 SQIVND (reference sequence). The V gene lost 3 bases and the J gene lost 0 bases, with 10 bases spanning the gap. This CDR3 is 15 amino acids long. Based on the CDR3 plus reference TRBV19 and TRBJ2-3, the full variable domain is DGGITQSPKYLFRKEGQNVTLSCEQNLNHDAMYWYRQDPGQGLRLIYYSQIVNDFQKGDIAEGYSVSREKKESFPLTVTSAQKNPTAFYLCASSIGRTSTDTQYFGPGTRLTVL.

This sequence joins TRBV13 and TRBJ2-3; 14 nucleotides line up with TRBD2. Losses at the gene ends were 3 bases for V and 6 bases for J; bases not matched to a gene: 26. This CDR3 has 23 residues. Germline CDR1 is PRHDT and CDR2 is FYEKMQ (reference sequence). CDR3 nucleotides: TGTGCCAGCAGCTTCGAGGGACTAGCGGGAGCGTTAAATGTCTCCATAGAATGGGATACGCAGTATTTT. This gives the protein CASSFEGLAGALNVSIEWDTQYF.

This clone turned up a few times. The rearrangement joins TRBV4-2 to TRBJ2-2, with D possibly TRBD2 on 5 matching bases. Looked up from germline, CDR1 is LGHNA and CDR2 is YNFKEQ. This CDR3 has 17 amino acids. V was trimmed by 0 bases and J by 0 bases, leaving 11 bases between them. CDR3 residues: CASSQEASWTNTGELFF. In DNA, the CDR3 is TGTGCCAGCAGCCAAGAGGCTAGCTGGACGAACACCGGGGAGCTGTTTTTT.

The chain joins TRBV18 to TRBJ2-1, with 11 bases fitting TRBD1. V gave up 3 bases and J gave up 3 bases; unmatched junction bases: 7. The CDR3 loop spans 17 amino acids. Germline values: CDR1 KGHSH, CDR2 LQKENI. CDR3 in amino acids: CASSPPTGTGGYNEQFF. CDR3 nucleotide sequence: TGTGCCAGCTCACCCCCTACGGGGACAGGGGGCTACAATGAGCAGTTCTTC.

The chain joins TRBV6-9 to TRBJ2-5; 10 bases are shared with TRBD1. Trimming at V came to 9 bases and at J to 5 bases, leaving 6 bases not matched to a gene. The germline V gene encodes CDR1 MNHGY and CDR2 SVAAGI. The CDR3 has 13 amino acids. The DNA of the CDR3 is TGTGCCAGGCGGGACAGGGGCTTTGAGACCCAGTACTTC. Residues: CARRDRGFETQYF.

J is TRBJ1-2 and V is TRBV29-1; possibly TRBD1 for D (6 bases). V was shortened by 8 bases and J by 4 bases, with 20 bases between the two germline ends. This CDR3 is 14 amino acids long. Germline V gene data show CDR1 as SQVTM and CDR2 as ANQGSEA. The CDR3 DNA follows: TGCAGCACGCAGGCGTCGGGGGGCCTCTATGGCTACACCTTC. Translation gives CSTQASGGLYGYTF.

The gene calls are TRBV19 and TRBJ1-3; D remains unclear. Trimming took 7 bases from V and 0 from J, leaving 7 bases between them. This CDR3 comprises 13 residues. Germline V gives CDR1 LNHDA, CDR2 SQIVND (reference sequence). As DNA, the CDR3 is TGTGCCAGTAAGTGGAACTCTGGAAACACCATATATTTT. Protein sequence: CASKWNSGNTIYF. The full variable domain, in which reference TRBV19 and TRBJ1-3 provide the parts outside the CDR3, is DGGITQSPKYLFRKEGQNVTLSCEQNLNHDAMYWYRQDPGQGLRLIYYSQIVNDFQKGDIAEGYSVSREKKESFPLTVTSAQKNPTAFYLCASKWNSGNTIYFGEGSWLTVV.

The CDR3 bases are TGTGCCAGCGGGTACTCTCGGGAGACCCAGTACTTC. Its protein product is CASGYSRETQYF. V is TRBV27 and J is TRBJ2-5; D is uncertain. V was pared by 8 bases and J by 5 bases, with 12 bases between. There are 12 residues in the CDR3. Germline CDR1 MNHEY, CDR2 SMNVEV (reference sequence).

CDR3: CASSFGSTGGIYGYTF. DNA of the CDR3: TGTGCCAGCAGCTTCGGCAGCACGGGGGGAATCTATGGCTACACCTTC. The rearrangement links TRBV5-4 to TRBJ1-2; possibly TRBD1 for D (5 bases). CDR3 length equals 16 residues. The V end lost 2 bases, the J end lost 4 bases, and 18 bases lay between the germline ends. CDR1 and CDR2 from the germline V gene are SGHNT and YYREEE (reference sequence).

The genes are TRBV6-4 and TRBJ1-3, with a weak D call TRBD1 (6 bases). Germline values: CDR1 MRHNA, CDR2 SNTAGT. CDR3 length: 15 residues. Trimming stripped 2 bases from V and 6 bases from J, with 14 bases between. The CDR3 spells CASSDTDRAPNTIYF. The CDR3 DNA reads TGTGCCAGCAGTGACACGGACAGAGCACCAAACACCATATATTTT.

The chain is built from TRBV5-1 and TRBJ1-4; 7 nucleotides line up with TRBD1. Per germline, CDR1 SGHRS and CDR2 YFSETQ. Trimming removed 2 bases from V and 6 bases from J; junction bases left unmatched: 7. The CDR3 runs 15 residues. The DNA of the CDR3 is TGCGCCAGCAGCTTCAGCGGGACAGCCGATGAAAAACTGTTTTTT. Its protein product is CASSFSGTADEKLFF.

The chain links TRBV7-2 to TRBJ2-7; D might be TRBD2 (5 bases). Looked up from germline, CDR1 is SGHTA and CDR2 is FQGNSA. This CDR3 has 13 amino acids. Trimming removed 5 bases at V and 2 bases at J, with 10 bases between. CDR3 DNA sequence: TGTGCCAGCAGCCTAAGCGGTGCCTACGAGCAGTACTTC. Translation gives CASSLSGAYEQYF.

This chain joins TRBV6-1 and TRBJ2-5, with 10 bases lining up with TRBD2. This CDR3 region has 18 residues. V shed 2 bases and J 4 bases; nucleotides not matched to a gene: 13. CDR1 MNHNS and CDR2 SASEGT come from the germline V gene. The CDR3 region has the DNA TGTGCCAGCAGTGAATCTCTAGCGGGAGCCAACCGGGGAGAGACCCAGTACTTC. Its protein is CASSESLAGANRGETQYF.

The CDR3 DNA reads TGTGCCAGCAGATCACAGTTTAGCTCCTACAATGAGCAGTTCTTC. Translated, it gives CASRSQFSSYNEQFF. The V gene is TRBV5-8, the J gene TRBJ2-1; D is ambiguous. CDR1 is SGHTS and CDR2 is YDEGEE in the germline V gene. This CDR3 has 15 residues. Trimming removed 5 bases from V and 0 bases from J, with 12 bases in between. Combining the CDR3 with reference TRBV5-8 and TRBJ2-1 gives the whole variable domain EAGVTQSPTHLIKTRGQQATLRCSPISGHTSVYWYQQALGLGLQFLLWYDEGEERNRGNFPPRFSGRQFPNYSSELNVNALELEDSALYLCASRSQFSSYNEQFFGPGTRLTVL.

J is TRBJ1-1 and V is TRBV6-5; D is undetermined. V was shortened by 6 bases and J by 8 bases, with 10 bases between the two germline ends. CDR3 length equals 11 residues. Germline CDR1 is MNHEY and CDR2 is SVGAGI. In nucleotides, the CDR3 is TGTGCCAGCAGCCTCCTAAAAGAAGCTTTCTTT. It is translated as CASSLLKEAFF.

Only one count was recorded for this clone. The chain recombines TRBV7-2 with TRBJ1-5; maybe TRBD1 (5 bases). V was pared by 5 bases and J by 6 bases, with 20 bases between. CDR3 size: 16 residues. Germline V CDR1 and CDR2: SGHTA, FQGNSA. CDR3 loop: CASSATGPPSLQPQHF. Written as DNA, the CDR3 is TGTGCCAGCAGCGCCACGGGACCCCCATCTCTTCAGCCCCAGCATTTT.

J is TRBJ2-2 and V is TRBV5-5; the match to TRBD2 covers 8 bases. Losses at the gene ends were 5 bases for V and 6 bases for J; bases not matched to a gene: 6. Germline V gene data show CDR1 as SGHKS and CDR2 as YYEKEE (reference sequence). There are 14 residues in the CDR3. The CDR3 loop is CASRPTSDAGELFF. The CDR3 DNA is TGTGCCAGCAGACCGACTAGCGACGCCGGGGAGCTGTTTTTT.

The chain has TRBV28 and TRBJ1-1; possible D gene TRBD1, 6 bases. CDR1 MDHEN and CDR2 SYDVKM come from the germline V gene. The CDR3 runs to 13 residues. With 6 bases removed from V and 4 bases from J, the gap between germline ends came to 12 bases. The CDR3 spells CASSYRVATEAFF. CDR3 in DNA: TGTGCCAGCAGCTACAGGGTGGCCACTGAAGCTTTCTTT.

The gene calls are TRBV6-1 and TRBJ2-5, with D perhaps matching TRBD1 (6 bases). Looked up from germline, CDR1 is MNHNS and CDR2 is SASEGT. V dropped 7 bases and J dropped 5 bases, with 11 bases sitting between them. This CDR3 spans 12 amino acids. The DNA of the CDR3 is TGTGCCAGCATGGGGGCCCCGGAGACCCAGTACTTC. Translated, it gives CASMGAPETQYF.

The gene calls are TRBV5-6 and TRBJ2-1; 8 nucleotides agree with TRBD1. The CDR3 sequence is 16 residues long. Germline V gene data show CDR1 as SGHDT and CDR2 as YYEEEE. Trimming took 3 bases from V and 6 from J; bases not matched to a gene: 11. Written as DNA, the CDR3 is TGTGCCAGCAGCTCACCGGGACAGGTTGTATCCAATGAGCAGTTCTTC. Encoded protein: CASSSPGQVVSNEQFF.

The chain uses TRBV11-3 and TRBJ2-1, with 12 bases aligning to TRBD2. This CDR3 spans 17 amino acids. From germline, CDR1 is SGHNT and CDR2 YENEEA. The J segment lost 9 bases and the V segment lost 5 bases, leaving 14 bases of the junction unmatched. This CDR3 is CASSPWTSGTLGSEQFF. CDR3 coding DNA: TGTGCCAGCAGCCCCTGGACTAGCGGGACCCTCGGTAGTGAGCAGTTCTTC.

This chain uses TRBV10-3 with TRBJ2-5; D may be TRBD1 or TRBD2 (5 bases each). The CDR3 runs 13 residues. CDR1 and CDR2 from the germline V gene are ENHRY and SYGVKD. V was clipped by 8 bases and J by 2 bases, with 12 bases between them. DNA of the CDR3: TGTGCCATCGGGACGCCCGGACAAGAGACCCAGTACTTC. Translation: CAIGTPGQETQYF.

The chain combines TRBV5-4 with TRBJ1-2, with D perhaps TRBD1 (6 bases). Germline CDR1 SGHNT, CDR2 YYREEE (reference sequence). V shed 4 bases and J shed 3 bases, with 22 bases lying between them. The CDR3 has 17 residues. The CDR3 coding sequence is TGTGCCAGCAGCCCCGAACAGGGTTTTGCTCCTTACTATGGCTACACCTTC. Amino acids: CASSPEQGFAPYYGYTF.

The CDR3 DNA follows: TGTGCCAGCAGCTTAGAAGTGGGGGAGCTGTTTTTT. Its translation is CASSLEVGELFF. The chain carries TRBV7-2 and TRBJ2-2; unclear D gene. Trimming removed 1 base from V and 8 bases from J, with 5 bases in between. CDR1 and CDR2 (germline): SGHTA, FQGNSA. The CDR3 is 12 residues long.

The chain carries TRBV6-4 and TRBJ2-3; tentatively, D is TRBD1 (5 bases). This CDR3 comprises 15 residues. The V end was cut by 6 bases, the J end by 2 bases, with 15 bases between. CDR1 and CDR2 from the germline V gene are MRHNA and SNTAGT. The CDR3 sequence is CASRAEGVYTDTQYF. CDR3 nucleotides: TGTGCCAGCAGGGCCGAAGGGGTCTACACAGATACGCAGTATTTT.

The rearrangement joins TRBV6-5 to TRBJ2-7; D is ambiguous. The length of the CDR3 is 14 residues. Germline assignment: CDR1 MNHEY and CDR2 SVGAGI. Trimming pared 2 bases from V and 5 bases from J, leaving 13 bases between. The CDR3 coding sequence is TGTGCCAGCAGTTACCTGCGTGGTTGGCACGAGCAGTACTTC. It encodes CASSYLRGWHEQYF.

The gene calls are TRBV7-9 and TRBJ2-1; tentative D call: TRBD2 (6 bases). The CDR3 is made up of 14 amino acids. V was clipped by 1 base and J by 6 bases, with 10 bases between them. Germline CDR1 SEHNR, CDR2 FQNEAQ (reference sequence). In DNA, the CDR3 is TGTGCCAGCAGCTTAGGGGACTCCCTCAATGAGCAGTTCTTC. Encoded protein: CASSLGDSLNEQFF.